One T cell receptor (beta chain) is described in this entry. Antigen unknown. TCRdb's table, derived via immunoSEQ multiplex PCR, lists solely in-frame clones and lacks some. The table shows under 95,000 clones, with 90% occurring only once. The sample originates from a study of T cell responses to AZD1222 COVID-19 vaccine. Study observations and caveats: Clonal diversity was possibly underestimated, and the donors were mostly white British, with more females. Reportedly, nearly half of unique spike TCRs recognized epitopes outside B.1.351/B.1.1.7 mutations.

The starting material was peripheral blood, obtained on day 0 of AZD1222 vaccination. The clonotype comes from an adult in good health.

This chain's CDR3 is CASSWGSGDGYTF. CDR3 coding DNA: TGTGCCAGCAGCTGGGGCTCGGGGGATGGCTACACCTTC. This sequence joins TRBV7-9 and TRBJ1-2, with TRBD1 as a possible D gene (5 bases). The CDR3 length is 13 residues. V lost 4 bases to trimming and J lost 6 bases, with 12 bases between them. The V gene's germline CDR1 is SEHNR and CDR2 FQNEAQ (reference sequence).